This is a list of T cell receptor beta chains from one sample in a study of blood T cell repertoires in COVID-19. Sequenced by immunoSEQ multiplex PCR; TCRdb stores in-frame clones only, minus some. The table shows over 200,000 clones, with about 90% occurring only once. The sequencing input was peripheral blood. Source of these receptors: a woman in her late teens or twenties who had recovered from COVID-19. CDR3s include the opening cysteine and the closing phenylalanine or tryptophan. D genes are given only for firm matches. Expanded clones get a size class; other rows say once, few or many, or leave the size out.

abundance	j_gene	d_gene	v_gene	CDR3nt	CDR3aa
.	TRBJ2-2	TRBD1	TRBV6-5	TGTGCCAGCAGTACCGGGACAGGTTACGCCGGGGAGCTGTTTTTT	CASSTGTGYAGELFF
.	TRBJ2-7	.	TRBV6-5	TGTGCCAGCAGGCCCGGGAGCGCCGACCCCTACGAGCAGTACTTC	CASRPGSADPYEQYF
.	TRBJ2-3	.	TRBV5-6	TGTGCCAGCAGCTTGGATAGGAGAGATACGCAGTATTTT	CASSLDRRDTQYF
.	TRBJ2-2	.	TRBV5-6	TGTGCCAGCAGGCTGGAGGATCTGGGTAACACCGGGGAGCTGTTTTTT	CASRLEDLGNTGELFF
.	TRBJ2-1	.	TRBV5-1	TGCGCCAGCAGCCCCCTCCCTGGCGGCGACAATGAGCAGTTCTTC	CASSPLPGGDNEQFF
.	TRBJ1-3	.	TRBV27	TGTGCCAGCAGTCTACAGGGACGCGGAAACACCATATATTTT	CASSLQGRGNTIYF
.	TRBJ2-7	TRBD2	TRBV3-1/TRBV3-2	TGTGCCAGCAGCCAAGCCAGCGGAACTAGCGGGAACTACGAGCAGTACTTC	CASSQASGTSGNYEQYF
.	TRBJ2-3	.	TRBV9	TGTGCCAGCAGCGTAGGTCGCTTAACCTACACAGATACGCAGTATTTT	CASSVGRLTYTDTQYF
.	TRBJ1-1	.	TRBV9	TGTGCCAGCAGCGTAGCATATTTTGAGGGCATGAACACTGAAGCTTTCTTT	CASSVAYFEGMNTEAFF
.	TRBJ2-1	.	TRBV5-1	TGCGCCAGCAGCTTGGCGGGTCGCCTCTCCTACAATGAGCAGTTCTTC	CASSLAGRLSYNEQFF
.	TRBJ1-2	TRBD1	TRBV13	TGTGCCAGCAGCCTGGACAGGAGCGGCTTTGGAGGCTACACCTTC	CASSLDRSGFGGYTF
.	TRBJ2-1	.	TRBV5-4	TGTGCCAGCAGCTTGGGGGGGAGGAACAATGAGCAGTTCTTC	CASSLGGRNNEQFF
few	TRBJ1-3	TRBD1	TRBV3-1/TRBV3-2	TGTGCCAGCAGCCAAGATAAGTGGACAGGGGTCGGAAACACCATATATTTT	CASSQDKWTGVGNTIYF
.	TRBJ2-7	.	TRBV5-6	TGTGCCAGCAGCCCCGGGACTCCCTCCTACGAGCAGTACTTC	CASSPGTPSYEQYF
.	TRBJ2-7	.	TRBV7-9	TGTGCCAGCAGCTCATCCGGGAGATACGAGCAGTACTTC	CASSSSGRYEQYF
.	TRBJ2-1	TRBD1	TRBV19	TGTGCCAGTACCCCGGACAGGGATTCCTACAATGAGCAGTTCTTC	CASTPDRDSYNEQFF
.	TRBJ2-4	.	TRBV29-1	TGCAGCGTTGTTATCCTAGCCAAAAACATTCAGTACTTC	CSVVILAKNIQYF
few	TRBJ2-1	.	TRBV5-1	TGCGCCAGCAGCTGGACTACCTACAATGAGCAGTTCTTC	CASSWTTYNEQFF
.	TRBJ2-7	.	TRBV30	TGTGCCTGGAGTGTACTAGCTGGTGAGCAGTACTTC	CAWSVLAGEQYF
.	TRBJ2-2	.	TRBV13	TGTGCCAGCAGCTTATTCCAGGGCGGCCCCGGGGAGCTGTTTTTT	CASSLFQGGPGELFF